Each of the 14 T cell receptor beta chains below was sequenced from the same sample in a study of siplizumab effects on memory and regulatory T cells. This table comes from immunoSEQ multiplex PCR, and its TCRdb copy is limited to in-frame clones, with some not included. The top ten hold roughly 15% of the sample, which has some 90,000 clones, 80% to 90% seen once. The sample consisted of CD4+ T cells sorted from blood. All receptors derive from a human donor in good health.

The CDR3 is CASSQSMGSVTEAFF. As DNA, the CDR3 is TGCGCCAGCAGTCAATCCATGGGGTCGGTTACTGAAGCTTTCTTT. This chain joins TRBV23-1 and TRBJ1-1, with D unresolved. TRBV23-1 carries the ORF label, with uncertain function. The CDR3 runs 15 residues. The V and J ends lost 0 bases and 5 bases respectively, with 13 bases between them.

There are a few counts of this clone. This sequence joins TRBV19 and TRBJ1-1; D gene uncertain. The CDR3 runs 13 residues. Trimming removed 7 bases at V and 1 base at J, with 10 bases between. The germline V gene has CDR1 LNHDA and CDR2 SQIVND (reference sequence). CDR3 coding DNA: TGTGCCAGTAAGGTCAGCCAGAACACTGAAGCTTTCTTT. It encodes CASKVSQNTEAFF.

The rearrangement links TRBV7-3 to TRBJ2-3, with 13 bases matching TRBD2. The CDR3 has 16 residues. CDR1 and CDR2 from the germline V gene are SGHTA and FQGTGA. V gave up 2 bases and J gave up 5 bases; unmatched junction bases: 4. The CDR3 reads CASSLGTSGTVDTQYF. DNA for the CDR3: TGTGCCAGCAGCTTAGGGACTAGCGGGACTGTAGATACGCAGTATTTT. The full variable domain, with the rest looked up from reference TRBV7-3 and TRBJ2-3, is GAGVSQTPSNKVTEKGKYVELRCDPISGHTALYWYRQSLGQGPEFLIYFQGTGAADDSGLPNDRFFAVRPEGSVSTLKIQRTERGDSAVYLCASSLGTSGTVDTQYFGPGTRLTVL.

The V and J genes are TRBV30 and TRBJ1-1; D may be TRBD1 (6 bases). Trimming cost V 2 bases and J 4 bases, with 14 bases left between them. Germline CDR1 reads GTSNPN; CDR2 reads SVGIG (reference sequence). This CDR3 spans 14 amino acids. In nucleotides, the CDR3 is TGTGCCTGGAGTACCACAGGGCGCGGCACTGAAGCTTTCTTT. Amino acid sequence: CAWSTTGRGTEAFF.

This clone was seen a single time. This rearrangement joins TRBV2 to TRBJ1-4; D gene unclear. From germline, CDR1 is SNHLY and CDR2 FYNNEI. Trimming took off 1 base at V and 0 bases at J, with 6 bases between the two ends. This CDR3 has 15 residues. CDR3 sequence reads: CASSEGRPTNEKLFF. The CDR3 DNA reads TGTGCCAGCAGTGAAGGACGGCCAACTAATGAAAAACTGTTTTTT.

The gene calls are TRBV28 and TRBJ2-3, with TRBD2 matching over 10 bases. Trimming at V came to 9 bases and at J to 1 base, leaving 4 bases not matched to a gene. Germline-derived CDR1 and CDR2 are MDHEN and SYDVKM. The CDR3 has 14 amino acids. CDR3 sequence reads: CASTSGIGTDTQYF. The DNA for the CDR3 is TGTGCCAGTACTAGCGGGATAGGCACAGATACGCAGTATTTT.

The CDR3 sequence: CAWKWRDMGSPLHF. CDR3 nucleotide sequence: TGTGCCTGGAAATGGCGGGACATGGGTTCACCCCTCCACTTT. This sequence joins TRBV30 and TRBJ1-6; D possibly corresponds to TRBD1 (6 bases). The CDR3 runs 14 residues. The V gene lost 4 bases and the J gene lost 9 bases, with 16 bases spanning the gap. CDR1 and CDR2 (germline): GTSNPN, SVGIG (reference sequence). Full variable domain (rest looked up from reference TRBV30 and TRBJ1-6): SQTIHQWPATLVQPVGSPLSLECTVEGTSNPNLYWYRQAAGRGLQLLFYSVGIGQISSEVPQNLSASRPQDRQFILSSKKLLLSDSGFYLCAWKWRDMGSPLHFGNGTRLTVT.

The J gene is TRBJ2-5, the V gene TRBV11-3, with a possible D match to TRBD2 (6 bases). The CDR3 is 14 residues long. Trimming left V 5 bases short and J 5 bases short, with 15 bases between. CDR1 and CDR2 (germline): SGHNT, YENEEA. Written as DNA, the CDR3 is TGTGCCAGCAGCCCTCCCGGAGGGTTGGAGACCCAGTACTTC. Amino acids: CASSPPGGLETQYF.

The rearrangement uses TRBV6-5 and TRBJ2-5; possible D gene TRBD1, 5 bases. CDR1 and CDR2 from the germline V gene are MNHEY and SVGAGI. V was cut by 5 bases and J by 5 bases, with 12 bases left in between. The CDR3 is 13 amino acids. The CDR3 loop reads CASSPQGWETQYF. The CDR3 DNA reads as TGTGCCAGCAGTCCTCAGGGCTGGGAGACCCAGTACTTC.

This sequence joins TRBV29-1 and TRBJ2-3; D gene ambiguous. V was shortened by 8 bases and J by 3 bases, with 9 bases between the two germline ends. The germline gives CDR1 SQVTM, CDR2 ANQGSEA. The CDR3 contains 11 residues. The CDR3 DNA is TGCAGCTTTAGGATGACAGATACGCAGTATTTT. It yields the protein CSFRMTDTQYF.

This clone was counted between two and nine times. J is TRBJ1-2 and V is TRBV7-8, with D hard to call. CDR1 and CDR2 from the germline V gene are SGHVS and FQNEAQ. The CDR3 length is 14 residues. V lost 3 bases, J lost 4 bases, and 12 bases lay in between. The CDR3 here is CASSFNSEVYGYTF. The CDR3 DNA follows: TGTGCCAGCAGCTTCAACTCAGAGGTCTATGGCTACACCTTC.

CDR3: CASSYRGPTEAFF. DNA of the CDR3: TGTGCCAGCAGTTACAGGGGGCCCACTGAAGCTTTCTTT. The chain has TRBV6-5 and TRBJ1-1, with 7 bases matching TRBD1. Per germline, CDR1 MNHEY and CDR2 SVGAGI. This CDR3 spans 13 amino acids. The junction had 1 base not matched to a gene; V was cut back by 2 bases and J by 4 bases.

The V call is TRBV6-5, the J call TRBJ2-7; D is ambiguous. The germline CDR1 and CDR2 sequences are MNHEY and SVGAGI. Between the trimmed V and J ends, which lost 0 bases and 6 bases, there was a span of 12 bases. The CDR3 spans 14 residues. CDR3 loop: CASSYSSRVGEQYF. The DNA of the CDR3 is TGTGCCAGCAGTTACTCGTCCCGGGTAGGCGAGCAGTACTTC.

This clone was found a few times. The rearrangement joins TRBV6-1 to TRBJ1-5; no firm D call. This CDR3 spans 12 amino acids. The V gene lost 7 bases and the J gene lost 0 bases, with 4 bases spanning the gap. Per germline, CDR1 MNHNS and CDR2 SASEGT. The CDR3 DNA follows: TGTGCCAGCATCGGTAGCAATCAGCCCCAGCATTTT. Protein: CASIGSNQPQHF.